Listed here are 9 T cell receptor beta chains from one sample, sequenced in a study of blood T cell repertoires in COVID-19. Profiling relied on immunoSEQ multiplex PCR, and the TCRdb table lists in-frame clones only, not all of them. The sample lists approximately 65,000 clones, 65% to 80% occurring once. The specimen sequenced was peripheral blood. The receptors come from a human donor in a cohort sampled during active COVID-19.

The chain employs TRBV27 and TRBJ2-3; 10 bases are shared with TRBD2. The germline gives CDR1 MNHEY, CDR2 SMNVEV (reference sequence). The V segment lost 6 bases and the J segment 0 bases; nucleotides outside the gene matches: 24. The CDR3 sequence is 22 residues long. The CDR3 is CASSRAQGAWIAGGRSTDTQYF. The CDR3 coding sequence is TGTGCCAGCAGCCGAGCCCAGGGGGCTTGGATAGCGGGGGGCCGGAGCACAGATACGCAGTATTTT.

The chain couples TRBV11-3 to TRBJ1-3; TRBD1 agrees at 8 bases. Germline V gene data show CDR1 as SGHNT and CDR2 as YENEEA. CDR3 length: 15 amino acids. Germline trimming cut 5 bases from V and 2 bases from J; bases unmatched to any gene: 5. The CDR3 sequence: CASSQTGVPGNTIYF. In DNA, the CDR3 is TGTGCCAGCAGCCAGACAGGGGTCCCTGGAAACACCATATATTTT.

Only one count was recorded for this clone. V usage is TRBV13 and J usage is TRBJ2-7; TRBD2 agrees at 9 bases. Germline V gene lookup returns CDR1 PRHDT and CDR2 FYEKMQ (reference sequence). The CDR3 has 14 residues. V lost 6 bases to trimming and J lost 6 bases; unmatched junction nucleotides: 9. The CDR3 bases are TGTGCCAGCAGAAAGGCGGGAGGGCCTTCCGAGCAGTACTTC. Protein sequence: CASRKAGGPSEQYF.

The V call is TRBV27, the J call TRBJ1-1; TRBD1 matches 7 bases. The CDR3 covers 16 residues. Unmatched junction bases numbered 8, after V lost 4 bases and J lost 0 bases. Germline CDR1 MNHEY, CDR2 SMNVEV (reference sequence). The CDR3, as DNA: TGTGCCAGCAGTTCCGGACAGGCCTACATGAACACTGAAGCTTTCTTT. It specifies CASSSGQAYMNTEAFF.

V gene TRBV21-1 combines with J gene TRBJ2-5; the table's D call, TRBD1, has no DNA check behind it. TRBV21-1 is a recognized pseudogene. CDR3 size: 14 residues. This CDR3 reads CASRVDRVQETQYF. CDR3 bases: TGTGCCAGCAGGGTGGACAGGGTCCAAGAGACCCAGTACTTC.

This chain links TRBV19 with TRBJ1-1, with TRBD1 identical over 8 bases. Germline V CDR1 and CDR2: LNHDA, SQIVND (reference sequence). This CDR3 is built from 13 residues. V dropped 5 bases and J dropped 4; count of bases not matched to a gene: 3. This chain's CDR3 is CASSLTGGTEAFF. The CDR3 DNA is TGTGCCAGTAGTCTTACAGGGGGCACTGAAGCTTTCTTT.

The sample holds a few counts of this clone. V gene TRBV3-1 (or the pseudogene TRBV3-2) combines with J gene TRBJ2-5; 10 positions agree with TRBD1. With V trimmed by 4 bases and J by 4 bases, 9 bases remained unmatched. This CDR3 comprises 16 residues. Germline V gene lookup returns CDR1 LGHDT and CDR2 YNNKEL (reference sequence). The CDR3 region is CASSRITRDRGETQYF. In nucleotides, the CDR3 is TGTGCCAGCAGCCGCATCACCCGGGACAGGGGAGAGACCCAGTACTTC.

V usage is TRBV24-1 and J usage is TRBJ1-5, with D maybe TRBD1 (5 bases). The CDR3 runs to 16 residues. V lost 6 bases and J 0 bases, leaving 14 bases between the germline ends. From germline, CDR1 is KGHDR and CDR2 SFDVKD. CDR3: CATSPPGGNSNQPQHF. The CDR3 nucleotides read TGTGCCACCAGTCCGCCCGGGGGAAATAGCAATCAGCCCCAGCATTTT.

The V call is TRBV5-1, the J call TRBJ2-1, with 8 bases lining up with TRBD2. This CDR3 spans 15 amino acids. V lost 6 bases to trimming and J lost 0 bases; unmatched junction nucleotides: 5. Per the germline V gene, CDR1 is SGHRS and CDR2 is YFSETQ. CDR3 region: CASNGGGSSYNEQFF. The CDR3 DNA reads as TGCGCCAGCAATGGCGGGGGGAGCTCCTACAATGAGCAGTTCTTC.